This record looks at one T cell receptor beta chain sequence and its context. Its cognate antigen is unknown. Sequencing was performed with immunoSEQ multiplex PCR; in TCRdb, only in-frame clones are kept and a portion is missing. The profile shows approximately 180,000 clones, 90% to 95% of them singletons. This sample is drawn from a study of T cell responses to AZD1222 COVID-19 vaccine. Study-level points and caveats: Unmutated variant regions are reportedly targeted by nearly half of spike-specific TCRs. Vaccination with two AZD1222 doses was followed by a rise in Spike-specific TCR breadth and depth. Only a handful of people who got AZD1222 tested seropositive at baseline. Most donors were white British, females outnumbered males, and clonal diversity was possibly underestimated.

Germline lookup yields CDR1 SGHRS and CDR2 YFSETQ. CDR3 size: 13 residues. The V and J ends lost 0 bases and 9 bases, in that order; junction bases with no gene match: 2. The V gene is TRBV5-1, the J gene TRBJ2-1; 8 bases align to TRBD1. This sequence was found in an adult in good health. The sample consisted of peripheral blood, taken on day 0 of AZD1222 vaccination. The CDR3 is CASSLADRGEQFF. The CDR3 nucleotides read TGCGCCAGCAGCTTGGCCGACAGGGGTGAGCAGTTCTTC.